The 20 T cell receptor beta chains in this list originate from one sample, sequenced in a study of PD-L1 blockade in urothelial cancer (dated by TCRdb to about 2017). Preparation of the library involved the immunoSEQ multiplex PCR assay. TCRdb stores this immuneACCESS table with in-frame sequences only. Part of the clones is absent; in the studies checked, under half of the shortfall reflects unresolved V genes, and no reason is known for the rest. The sample has 35,000 to 40,000 clones on record, roughly 90% of them singletons. About 9% of the sample goes to the ten largest clones. Sequencing was performed on PBMCs, taken around atezolizumab (anti-PD-L1) treatment. These receptors all come from a man between 70 and 80 years old with urothelial cancer.

The rearrangement joins TRBV6-1 to TRBJ1-1, with a tentative D call TRBD1 (5 bases). Trimming cost V 4 bases and J 1 base, with 10 bases left between them. The CDR3 extends over 14 amino acids. Germline lookup yields CDR1 MNHNS and CDR2 SASEGT. As DNA, the CDR3 is TGTGCCAGCAGTGGGGGGGGACGGAACACTGAAGCTTTCTTT. Protein: CASSGGGRNTEAFF.

The chain is built from TRBV5-1 and TRBJ2-7; 9 bases match TRBD1. CDR1 is SGHRS and CDR2 is YFSETQ in the germline V gene. This CDR3 has 15 residues. V shed 5 bases, J shed 5 bases, and the junction held 11 bases outside the gene matches. This CDR3 reads CASSLVGDRVDEQYF. The CDR3 bases are TGCGCCAGCAGTCTGGTAGGGGACAGGGTTGACGAGCAGTACTTC.

This sequence joins TRBV5-6 and TRBJ2-3, with a possible D match to TRBD2 (6 bases). V gave up 4 bases and J gave up 4 bases, with 13 bases separating them. The CDR3 extends over 14 amino acids. Germline V gene data show CDR1 as SGHDT and CDR2 as YYEEEE. Here the CDR3 reads CASSRRLEADTQYF. The CDR3 nucleotides are TGTGCCAGCAGCCGGCGACTAGAGGCAGATACGCAGTATTTT.

The gene calls are TRBV5-1 and TRBJ1-2, with D perhaps TRBD1 (6 bases). The CDR3 runs to 13 residues. Deletions cut 1 base from V and 3 bases from J, with 7 bases between. From germline, CDR1 is SGHRS and CDR2 YFSETQ. CDR3 coding DNA: TGCGCCAGCAGCTTGTCAGGGGACTATGGCTACACCTTC. Translating gives CASSLSGDYGYTF.

Relative to its sample, this clone is large. The chain joins TRBV6-4 to TRBJ2-1; 11 nucleotides line up with TRBD1. Germline CDR1 and CDR2: MRHNA and SNTAGT. V was pared by 2 bases and J by 8 bases, with 5 bases of the junction left unmatched. This CDR3 has 15 residues. Here the CDR3 reads CASSDRTGGFDEQFF. CDR3 nucleotides: TGTGCCAGCAGTGACAGGACAGGGGGCTTTGATGAGCAGTTCTTC.

The chain recombines TRBV15 with TRBJ2-6; a possible D gene is TRBD1 (6 bases). CDR3 length: 15 residues. The V end lost 8 bases, the J end lost 2 bases, and 13 bases lay between the germline ends. Germline assignment: CDR1 LNHNV and CDR2 YYDKDF (reference sequence). The CDR3 loop is CATGMGAPGANVLTF. In DNA, the CDR3 is TGTGCCACCGGGATGGGGGCGCCTGGGGCCAACGTCCTGACTTTC.

The V and J genes are TRBV5-4 and TRBJ2-3, with TRBD2 identical over 9 bases. With 0 bases clipped from V and 4 bases from J, the junction kept 9 bases outside the gene matches. The germline V gene has CDR1 SGHNT and CDR2 YYREEE (reference sequence). The CDR3 has 17 residues. The CDR3 sequence: CASSLGVAGVGADTQYF. As DNA, the CDR3 is TGTGCCAGCAGCTTGGGAGTAGCGGGAGTAGGGGCAGATACGCAGTATTTT.

V is TRBV27 and J is TRBJ2-1; D perhaps matches TRBD2 (6 bases). Germline values: CDR1 MNHEY, CDR2 SMNVEV (reference sequence). The CDR3 runs to 13 residues. V was shortened by 3 bases and J by 9 bases, with 12 bases between the two germline ends. The CDR3 here is CASSLKTSFEQFF. Here the CDR3 DNA reads TGTGCCAGCAGTTTGAAGACTAGTTTTGAGCAGTTCTTC.

The CDR3 DNA reads TGTGCCAGCGGGGGGACAGGCCGCACAGATACGCAGTATTTT. The encoded protein is CASGGTGRTDTQYF. This sequence joins TRBV28 and TRBJ2-3; 8 bases fit TRBD1. Germline V gene lookup returns CDR1 MDHEN and CDR2 SYDVKM. Trimming took 8 bases from V and 1 from J; bases not matched to a gene: 5. This CDR3 has 14 amino acids.

The chain has TRBV5-1 and TRBJ2-1; TRBD2 agrees at 9 bases. Germline V gives CDR1 SGHRS, CDR2 YFSETQ. The CDR3 has 14 residues. After removal of 4 bases from V and 8 bases from J, the junction contained 7 bases not matched to a gene. CDR3 sequence reads: CASSSGGWGDEQFF. The CDR3 nucleotides read TGCGCCAGCAGCAGCGGGGGGTGGGGCGATGAGCAGTTCTTC.

This chain uses TRBV6-5 with TRBJ1-2; 11 bases map to TRBD1. The CDR3 loop spans 13 amino acids. The ends lost 6 bases at V and 8 bases at J; junction bases unmatched: 5. Germline values: CDR1 MNHEY, CDR2 SVGAGI. CDR3 nucleotides: TGTGCCAGCAGCTCCGGGACAGGGGGAGGCTACACCTTC. Translated: CASSSGTGGGYTF.

J is TRBJ2-1 and V is TRBV5-4; TRBD2 matches 12 bases. The CDR3 length is 16 residues. The germline CDR1 and CDR2 sequences are SGHNT and YYREEE (reference sequence). With 9 bases clipped from V and 1 base from J, the junction kept 8 bases outside the gene matches. The CDR3 spells CATRLAGAMSYNEQFF. The CDR3 DNA follows: TGTGCCACCCGACTAGCGGGAGCTATGTCCTACAATGAGCAGTTCTTC.

The gene calls are TRBV27 and TRBJ2-7; 10 nucleotides align to TRBD2. Per germline, CDR1 MNHEY and CDR2 SMNVEV (reference sequence). The CDR3 extends over 14 amino acids. V shed 2 bases, J shed 6 bases, and the junction held 4 bases outside the gene matches. The CDR3 DNA follows: TGTGCCAGCAGTTTAGGAGCGGGAGGGGGCGAGCAGTACTTC. Protein: CASSLGAGGGEQYF.

The chain carries TRBV27 and TRBJ1-2; 10 bases are shared with TRBD1. This CDR3 has 16 amino acids. Germline values: CDR1 MNHEY, CDR2 SMNVEV (reference sequence). J lost 7 bases, V lost 3 bases, and 11 bases had no gene match. The CDR3 loop reads CASSFRPDRGKSGYTF. The CDR3 region has the DNA TGTGCCAGCAGTTTTAGGCCGGACAGGGGGAAAAGTGGCTACACCTTC.

The V gene is TRBV14, the J gene TRBJ1-1; D unclear. Deletions cut 7 bases from V and 0 bases from J, with 15 bases between. The CDR3 loop spans 15 amino acids. Germline values: CDR1 SGHDN, CDR2 FVKESK. As DNA, the CDR3 is TGTGCCAGCAAAACCGGGAGCAACATGAACACTGAAGCTTTCTTT. Translated: CASKTGSNMNTEAFF.

This clone appeared once. The chain couples TRBV28 to TRBJ2-7; the match to TRBD1 covers 9 bases. Germline CDR1 is MDHEN and CDR2 is SYDVKM. This CDR3 has 16 amino acids. Trimming took 6 bases from V and 9 from J; bases not matched to a gene: 18. This CDR3 reads CASSPIGQGRLIGQYF. The CDR3, as DNA: TGTGCCAGCAGCCCAATCGGACAGGGGAGGTTAATCGGGCAGTACTTC.

The chain couples TRBV7-2 to TRBJ2-5; TRBD1 agrees at 8 bases. Germline V gene sequence: CDR1 SGHTA, CDR2 FQGNSA. Unmatched junction bases numbered 7, after V lost 5 bases and J lost 2 bases. This CDR3 comprises 15 residues. CDR3 residues: CASSPGGTSQETQYF. The CDR3 coding sequence is TGTGCCAGCAGCCCAGGGGGCACCTCACAAGAGACCCAGTACTTC.

The chain links TRBV10-3 to TRBJ2-3, with 8 bases that match TRBD2. Germline V gene data show CDR1 as ENHRY and CDR2 as SYGVKD. V was clipped by 8 bases and J by 1 base; unmatched bases: 11. The CDR3 consists of 16 residues. CDR3 DNA sequence: TGTGCCATCCGGGCTCAGAGCGGGAGAGGCACAGATACGCAGTATTTT. Its translation is CAIRAQSGRGTDTQYF.

The chain has TRBV5-4 and TRBJ1-1; D uncertain. The ends were cut back, 4 bases at V and 1 base at J, with 11 bases in the middle. In germline, CDR1 is SGHNT, CDR2 YYREEE (reference sequence). This CDR3 has 14 amino acids. This chain's CDR3 is CASSPFQANTEAFF. DNA of the CDR3: TGTGCCAGCAGCCCCTTTCAAGCGAACACTGAAGCTTTCTTT.

This rearrangement joins TRBV11-2 to TRBJ2-1, with 11 bases lining up with TRBD2. CDR1 SGHAT and CDR2 FQNNGV come from the germline V gene. This CDR3 contains 17 residues. The junction had 7 bases not matched to a gene; V was cut back by 2 bases and J by 4 bases. The CDR3 region is CASSLTLAGGWYNEQFF. CDR3 nucleotides: TGTGCCAGCAGCTTAACTCTAGCGGGAGGTTGGTACAATGAGCAGTTCTTC. Supplemented by reference TRBV11-2 and TRBJ2-1, the full variable domain reads EAGVAQSPRYKIIEKRQSVAFWCNPISGHATLYWYQQILGQGPKLLIQFQNNGVVDDSQLPKDRFSAERLKGVDSTLKIQPAKLEDSAVYLCASSLTLAGGWYNEQFFGPGTRLTVL.